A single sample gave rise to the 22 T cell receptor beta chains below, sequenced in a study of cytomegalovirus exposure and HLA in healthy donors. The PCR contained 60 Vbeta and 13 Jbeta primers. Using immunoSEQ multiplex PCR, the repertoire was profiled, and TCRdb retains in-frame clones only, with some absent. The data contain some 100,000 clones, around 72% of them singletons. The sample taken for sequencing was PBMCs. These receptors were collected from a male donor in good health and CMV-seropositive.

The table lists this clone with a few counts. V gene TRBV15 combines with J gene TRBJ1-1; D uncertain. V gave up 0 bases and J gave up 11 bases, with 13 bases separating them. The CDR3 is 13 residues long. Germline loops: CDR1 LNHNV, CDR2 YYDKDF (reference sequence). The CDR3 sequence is CATSRDYQDSAFF. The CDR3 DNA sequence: TGTGCCACCAGCAGAGACTACCAGGATTCGGCTTTCTTT.

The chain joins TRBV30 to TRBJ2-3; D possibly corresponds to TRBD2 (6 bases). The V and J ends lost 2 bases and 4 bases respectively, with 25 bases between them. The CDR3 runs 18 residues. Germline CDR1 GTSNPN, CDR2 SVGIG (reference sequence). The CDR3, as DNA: TGTGCCTGGAGTTTGACTCCGGGAGACCTACACCGGGCAGATACGCAGTATTTT. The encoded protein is CAWSLTPGDLHRADTQYF.

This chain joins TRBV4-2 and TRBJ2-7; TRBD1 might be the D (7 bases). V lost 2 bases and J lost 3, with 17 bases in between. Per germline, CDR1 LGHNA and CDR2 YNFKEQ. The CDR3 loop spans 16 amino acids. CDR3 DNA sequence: TGTGCCAGCAGCCAAACTACTAGACAGGGAGGCTACGAGCAGTACTTC. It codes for CASSQTTRQGGYEQYF.

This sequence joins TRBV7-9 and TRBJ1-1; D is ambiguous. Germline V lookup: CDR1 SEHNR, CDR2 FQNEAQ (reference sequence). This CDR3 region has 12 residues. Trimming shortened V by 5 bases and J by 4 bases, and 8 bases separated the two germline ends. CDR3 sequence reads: CASSPSVTEAFF. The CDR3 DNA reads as TGTGCCAGCAGCCCGTCGGTCACTGAAGCTTTCTTT.

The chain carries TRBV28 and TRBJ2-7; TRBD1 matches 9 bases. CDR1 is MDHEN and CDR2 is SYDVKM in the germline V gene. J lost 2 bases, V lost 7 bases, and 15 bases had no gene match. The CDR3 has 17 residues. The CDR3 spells CASNRDRVAPGTYEQYF. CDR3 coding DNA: TGTGCCAGCAACAGGGACAGGGTGGCCCCTGGCACCTACGAGCAGTACTTC. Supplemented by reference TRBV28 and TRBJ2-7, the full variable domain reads DVKVTQSSRYLVKRTGEKVFLECVQDMDHENMFWYRQDPGLGLRLIYFSYDVKMKEKGDIPEGYSVSREKKERFSLILESASTNQTSMYLCASNRDRVAPGTYEQYFGPGTRLTVT.

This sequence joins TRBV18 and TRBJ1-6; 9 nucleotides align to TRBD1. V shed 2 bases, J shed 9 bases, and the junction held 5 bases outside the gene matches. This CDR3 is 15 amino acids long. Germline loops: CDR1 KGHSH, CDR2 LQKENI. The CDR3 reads CASSPGTGGISPLHF. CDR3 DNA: TGTGCCAGCTCACCAGGTACAGGGGGCATTTCACCCCTCCACTTT.

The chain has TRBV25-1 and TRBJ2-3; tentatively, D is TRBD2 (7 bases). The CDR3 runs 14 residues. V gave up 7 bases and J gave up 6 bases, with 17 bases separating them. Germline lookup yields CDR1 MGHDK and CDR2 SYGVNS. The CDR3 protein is CASTNRGAVDTQYF. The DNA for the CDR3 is TGTGCCAGCACGAATCGGGGGGCGGTTGATACGCAGTATTTT.

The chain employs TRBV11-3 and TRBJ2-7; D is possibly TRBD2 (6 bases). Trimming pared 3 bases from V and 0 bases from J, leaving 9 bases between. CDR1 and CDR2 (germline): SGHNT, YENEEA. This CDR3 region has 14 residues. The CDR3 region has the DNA TGTGCCAGCAGCTTCCGGGACTCCTCCTACGAGCAGTACTTC. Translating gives CASSFRDSSYEQYF.

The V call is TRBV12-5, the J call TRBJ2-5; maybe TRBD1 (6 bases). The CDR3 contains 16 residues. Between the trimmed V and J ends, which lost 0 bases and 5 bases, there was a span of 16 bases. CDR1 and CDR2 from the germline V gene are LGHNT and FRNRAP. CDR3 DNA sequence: TGTGCTAGTGGTTTGGTCCAAGGGGGTACGAGTGAGACCCAGTACTTC. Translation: CASGLVQGGTSETQYF. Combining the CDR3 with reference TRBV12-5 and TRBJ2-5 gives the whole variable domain DARVTQTPRHKVTEMGQEVTMRCQPILGHNTVFWYRQTMMQGLELLAYFRNRAPLDDSGMPKDRFSAEMPDATLATLKIQPSEPRDSAVYFCASGLVQGGTSETQYFGPGTRLLVL.

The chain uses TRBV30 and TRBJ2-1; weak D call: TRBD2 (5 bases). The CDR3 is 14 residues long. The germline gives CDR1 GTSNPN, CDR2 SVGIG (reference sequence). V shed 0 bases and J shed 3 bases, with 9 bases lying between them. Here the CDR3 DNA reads TGTGCCTGGAGTGTACGGGGTCTCTACAATGAGCAGTTCTTC. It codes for CAWSVRGLYNEQFF.

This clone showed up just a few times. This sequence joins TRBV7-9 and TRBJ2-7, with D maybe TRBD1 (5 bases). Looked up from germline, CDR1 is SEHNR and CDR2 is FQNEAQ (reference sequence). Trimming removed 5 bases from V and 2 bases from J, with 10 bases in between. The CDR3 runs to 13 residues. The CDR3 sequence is CASSQGVAYEQYF. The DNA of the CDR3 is TGTGCCAGCAGCCAGGGTGTAGCCTACGAGCAGTACTTC.

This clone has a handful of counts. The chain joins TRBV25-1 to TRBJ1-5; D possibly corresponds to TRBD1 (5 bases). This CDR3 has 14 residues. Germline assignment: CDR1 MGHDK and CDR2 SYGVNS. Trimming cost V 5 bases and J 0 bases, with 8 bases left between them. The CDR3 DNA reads TGTGCCAGCAGTACAGGCCCTAGCAATCAGCCCCAGCATTTT. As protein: CASSTGPSNQPQHF.

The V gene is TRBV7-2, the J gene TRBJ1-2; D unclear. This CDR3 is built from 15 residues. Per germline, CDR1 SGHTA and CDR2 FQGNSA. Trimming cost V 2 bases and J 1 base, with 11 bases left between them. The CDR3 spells CASSLFSESNYGYTF. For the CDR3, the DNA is TGTGCCAGCAGCTTATTTTCCGAGAGTAACTATGGCTACACCTTC.

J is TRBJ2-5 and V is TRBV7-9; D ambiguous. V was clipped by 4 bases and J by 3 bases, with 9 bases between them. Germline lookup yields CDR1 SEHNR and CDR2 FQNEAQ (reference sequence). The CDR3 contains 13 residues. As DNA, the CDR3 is TGTGCCAGCAGCTCCCCCTCGGAAGAGACCCAGTACTTC. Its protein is CASSSPSEETQYF.

The CDR3 sequence: CASTFSLGADTQYF. In DNA, the CDR3 is TGTGCCAGTACCTTTTCTTTGGGCGCAGATACGCAGTATTTT. The V gene is TRBV19, the J gene TRBJ2-3; D uncertain. The V end was cut by 7 bases, the J end by 4 bases, with 15 bases between. Per the germline V gene, CDR1 is LNHDA and CDR2 is SQIVND (reference sequence). This CDR3 has 14 residues.

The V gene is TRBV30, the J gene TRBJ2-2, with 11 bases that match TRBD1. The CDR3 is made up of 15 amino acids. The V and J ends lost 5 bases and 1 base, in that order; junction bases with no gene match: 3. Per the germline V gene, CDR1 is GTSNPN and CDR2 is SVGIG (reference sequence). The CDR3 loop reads CAWGQGALNTGELFF. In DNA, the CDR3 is TGTGCCTGGGGACAGGGGGCCCTGAACACCGGGGAGCTGTTTTTT.

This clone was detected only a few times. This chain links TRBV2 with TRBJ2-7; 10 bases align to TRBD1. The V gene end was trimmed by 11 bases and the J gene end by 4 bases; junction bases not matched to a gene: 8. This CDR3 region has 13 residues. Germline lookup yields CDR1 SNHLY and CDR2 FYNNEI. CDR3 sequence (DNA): TGTGCCGGAGGGGTGGGACAGGGGTACGAGCAGTACTTC. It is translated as CAGGVGQGYEQYF.

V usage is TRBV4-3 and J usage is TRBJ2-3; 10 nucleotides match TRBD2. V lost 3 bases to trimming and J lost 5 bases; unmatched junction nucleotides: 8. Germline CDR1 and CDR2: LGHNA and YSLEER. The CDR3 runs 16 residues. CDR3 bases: TGCGCCAGCAGCCAGGGCCGGGAGCGGGGGGGAGATACGCAGTATTTT. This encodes CASSQGRERGGDTQYF.

CDR3 bases: TGTGCCAGTAGTAGGACAGGGGGCTCCTACAATGAGCAGTTCTTC. Its protein product is CASSRTGGSYNEQFF. J is TRBJ2-1 and V is TRBV19; TRBD1 matches 10 bases. V shed 4 bases, J shed 0 bases, and the junction held 0 bases outside the gene matches. The germline CDR1 and CDR2 sequences are LNHDA and SQIVND (reference sequence). The CDR3 runs to 15 residues.

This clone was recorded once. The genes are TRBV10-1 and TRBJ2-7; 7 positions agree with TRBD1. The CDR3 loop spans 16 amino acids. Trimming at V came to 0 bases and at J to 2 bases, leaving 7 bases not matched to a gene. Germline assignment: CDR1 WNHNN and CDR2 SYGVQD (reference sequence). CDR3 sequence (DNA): TGCGCCAGCAGTGAGTCTCAGGGGGTCCCACCCTACGAGCAGTACTTC. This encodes CASSESQGVPPYEQYF.

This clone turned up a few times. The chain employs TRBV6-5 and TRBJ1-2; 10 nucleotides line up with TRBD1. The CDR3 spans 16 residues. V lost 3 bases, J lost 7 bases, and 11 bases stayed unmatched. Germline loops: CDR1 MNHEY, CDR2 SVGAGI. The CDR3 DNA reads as TGTGCCAGCAGTTATTTATCTGGGACAGGGGACCGTGGCTACACCTTC. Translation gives CASSYLSGTGDRGYTF.

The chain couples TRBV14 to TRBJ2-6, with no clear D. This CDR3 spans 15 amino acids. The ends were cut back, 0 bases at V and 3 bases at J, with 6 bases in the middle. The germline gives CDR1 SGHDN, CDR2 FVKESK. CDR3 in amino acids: CASSQENFGANVLTF. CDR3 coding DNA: TGTGCCAGCAGCCAAGAGAACTTTGGGGCCAACGTCCTGACTTTC. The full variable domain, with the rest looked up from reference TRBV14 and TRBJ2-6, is EAGVTQFPSHSVIEKGQTVTLRCDPISGHDNLYWYRRVMGKEIKFLLHFVKESKQDESGMPNNRFLAERTGGTYSTLKVQPAELEDSGVYFCASSQENFGANVLTFGAGSRLTVL.